This T cell receptor (beta chain) was found in a study of T cell repertoires in cytomegalovirus infection. In regard to this clonotype: The antigen is unknown.

MiXCR, run by TCRdb on the reads, gives a single entry per CDR3 protein. The sample has about 470,000 distinct CDR3 sequences; about two fifths are singletons. With V trimmed by 5 bases and J by 5 bases, 13 bases remained unmatched. This CDR3 is built from 17 residues. In germline, CDR1 is SGHTA, CDR2 FQGNSA. This material consisted of cultured PBMCs, taken from culture after CMV antigen stimulation. The chain joins TRBV7-2 to TRBJ2-4; 9 bases match TRBD2. The source of this sequence is a human donor in good health (CMV status not recorded). Some clones in this sample may be carry-over from other donors' samples. The CDR3 loop reads CASSPGTSRGTENIQYF. Written as DNA, the CDR3 is TGTGCCAGCAGCCCTGGGACTAGCAGGGGAACAGAAAACATTCAGTACTTC. The variable domain in full, completed from reference TRBV7-2 and TRBJ2-4, reads GAGVSQSPSNKVTEKGKDVELRCDPISGHTALYWYRQSLGQGLEFLIYFQGNSAPDKSGLPSDRFSAERTGGSVSTLTIQRTQQEDSAVYLCASSPGTSRGTENIQYFGAGTRLSVL.